One and the same sample provided the 6 T cell receptor beta chains below, sequenced in a study of cytomegalovirus exposure and HLA in healthy donors. Primers: 60 Vbeta forward and 13 Jbeta reverse. Some clones are missing from TCRdb's copy, which holds only in-frame ones; the method was immunoSEQ multiplex PCR. The sample shows fewer than 120,000 clones, approximately 83% of them seen only once. The sequenced sample was PBMCs. These receptors came from a man aged 40-49 years in good health and CMV-seronegative.

The rearrangement uses TRBV2 and TRBJ2-7, with D maybe TRBD1 (6 bases). CDR1 SNHLY and CDR2 FYNNEI come from the germline V gene. This CDR3 comprises 14 residues. V lost 10 bases and J 0 bases, leaving 16 bases between the germline ends. DNA for the CDR3: TGTGCCACCCTATTACAGGGAAGCTCCTACGAGCAGTACTTC. It specifies CATLLQGSSYEQYF.

The chain is built from TRBV5-4 and TRBJ2-3; perhaps TRBD1 as D (6 bases). The germline V gene encodes CDR1 SGHNT and CDR2 YYREEE (reference sequence). This CDR3 comprises 15 residues. Trimming left V 5 bases short and J 2 bases short, with 15 bases between. The chain's CDR3 is CASRTNPGDTDTQYF. For the CDR3, the DNA is TGTGCCAGCAGGACGAATCCAGGGGACACAGATACGCAGTATTTT.

The V call is TRBV5-1, the J call TRBJ2-5; 13 bases are shared with TRBD2. The junction had 8 bases not matched to a gene; V was cut back by 4 bases and J by 5 bases. This CDR3 region has 16 residues. CDR1 SGHRS and CDR2 YFSETQ come from the germline V gene. The CDR3 loop reads CASSPPGLAGRETQYF. CDR3 bases: TGCGCCAGCAGCCCTCCGGGACTAGCGGGGAGGGAGACCCAGTACTTC.

V and J are TRBV29-1 and TRBJ1-4, with 9 bases identical to TRBD1. Germline CDR1 is SQVTM and CDR2 is ANQGSEA. This CDR3 spans 14 amino acids. Germline trimming cut 6 bases from V and 5 bases from J; bases unmatched to any gene: 7. CDR3 sequence (DNA): TGCAGCGTCGGCACCGGGACAGGGAATGAAAAACTGTTTTTT. It yields the protein CSVGTGTGNEKLFF.

CDR3 protein: CASSLAGSYGYTF. CDR3 nucleotides: TGTGCCAGCAGCTTGGCCGGGTCTTATGGCTACACCTTC. The chain links TRBV5-4 to TRBJ1-2; no reliable D call. CDR3 length: 13 residues. V lost 0 bases and J 5 bases, leaving 8 bases between the germline ends. The germline V gene has CDR1 SGHNT and CDR2 YYREEE (reference sequence). The full variable domain, completed using reference TRBV5-4 and TRBJ1-2, is ETGVTQSPTHLIKTRGQQVTLRCSSQSGHNTVSWYQQALGQGPQFIFQYYREEENGRGNFPPRFSGLQFPNYSSELNVNALELDDSALYLCASSLAGSYGYTFGSGTRLTVV.

The chain carries TRBV6-5 and TRBJ1-3; 9 bases are shared with TRBD1. Germline trimming cut 5 bases from V and 7 bases from J; bases unmatched to any gene: 6. The CDR3 is made up of 14 amino acids. Germline V gene data show CDR1 as MNHEY and CDR2 as SVGAGI. This CDR3 reads CASSRDREVNTIYF. The CDR3 nucleotides are TGTGCCAGCAGTAGGGACAGGGAGGTGAACACCATATATTTT.